Listed here are 17 T cell receptor beta chains from one sample, sequenced in a study of OX40 agonist ivuxolimab in advanced cancers. Clones were sequenced by immunoSEQ multiplex PCR, and TCRdb holds only the in-frame ones, with some missing. The sample lists about 87,000 clones, around four fifths occurring once. Sample: CD4+ or CD8+ T cells sorted from blood, taken in a trial of the OX40 agonist ivuxolimab. These receptors were obtained from an adult with an advanced solid tumor such as melanoma, head and neck, liver or kidney cancer.

V is TRBV4-3 and J is TRBJ2-5; D not certain. V lost 0 bases, J lost 4 bases, and 6 bases lay in between. Germline V gene data show CDR1 as LGHNA and CDR2 as YSLEER. This CDR3 is built from 13 residues. CDR3 DNA: TGCGCCAGCAGCCAAGACCCGGTAGAGACCCAGTACTTC. Translated, it gives CASSQDPVETQYF.

The gene calls are TRBV9 and TRBJ1-3; the D gene is possibly TRBD1 (5 bases). V gave up 0 bases and J gave up 4 bases, with 20 bases separating them. The length of the CDR3 is 18 residues. Per germline, CDR1 SGDLS and CDR2 YYNGEE. The CDR3 is CASSVGPESGALGNTIYF. CDR3 coding DNA: TGTGCCAGCAGCGTAGGGCCCGAGTCCGGGGCGTTAGGAAACACCATATATTTT.

The chain uses TRBV6-1 and TRBJ2-7, with D tentatively TRBD1 or TRBD2 (5 bases each). There are 15 residues in the CDR3. Trimming removed 0 bases at V and 3 bases at J, with 12 bases between. Germline lookup yields CDR1 MNHNS and CDR2 SASEGT. The CDR3 is CASSEAQGTFYEQYF. CDR3 coding DNA: TGTGCCAGCAGTGAAGCGCAAGGGACCTTCTACGAGCAGTACTTC.

The chain carries TRBV6-1 and TRBJ1-2; D ambiguous. Looked up from germline, CDR1 is MNHNS and CDR2 is SASEGT. Trimming pared 6 bases from V and 4 bases from J, leaving 18 bases between. This CDR3 contains 15 residues. CDR3 protein: CASSLHTGSTYGYTF. The CDR3 region has the DNA TGTGCCAGCAGCCTCCATACGGGGAGCACCTATGGCTACACCTTC.

This sequence joins TRBV6-5 and TRBJ2-7; D is tentatively TRBD1 or TRBD2 (6 bases each). The germline V and J ends were trimmed by 2 bases and 6 bases, with 8 bases remaining between them. Looked up from germline, CDR1 is MNHEY and CDR2 is SVGAGI. The CDR3 contains 12 residues. The chain's CDR3 is CASSYGGLEQYF. In DNA, the CDR3 is TGTGCCAGCAGTTACGGGGGGCTCGAGCAGTACTTC.

This clone was observed once. This chain connects TRBV18 to TRBJ1-5, with D perhaps matching TRBD1 (6 bases). The CDR3 is 14 residues long. V lost 3 bases, J lost 7 bases, and 13 bases lay in between. Germline loops: CDR1 KGHSH, CDR2 LQKENI. The CDR3 bases are TGTGCCAGCTCACCCTCAGAGGGGGAGCAGCCCCAGCATTTT. Encoded protein: CASSPSEGEQPQHF.

A note on this clone: This specimen includes other DNA sequences encoding the same CDR3. The chain joins TRBV2 to TRBJ2-7; D is ambiguous. The CDR3 totals 11 residues. Trimming shortened V by 4 bases and J by 4 bases, and 5 bases separated the two germline ends. The germline V gene has CDR1 SNHLY and CDR2 FYNNEI. CDR3 sequence reads: CASSVRYEQYF. CDR3 nucleotide sequence: TGTGCCAGCAGTGTACGGTACGAGCAGTACTTC.

The gene calls are TRBV5-6 and TRBJ2-2; 12 positions match TRBD2. The CDR3 sequence is 16 residues long. V lost 2 bases and J lost 7; bases outside the gene matches: 6. Germline loops: CDR1 SGHDT, CDR2 YYEEEE. The CDR3 spells CASSFYPTSGGGELFF. For the CDR3, the DNA is TGTGCCAGCAGCTTCTACCCGACTAGCGGGGGCGGGGAGCTGTTTTTT. The full variable domain, completed using reference TRBV5-6 and TRBJ2-2, is DAGVTQSPTHLIKTRGQQVTLRCSPKSGHDTVSWYQQALGQGPQFIFQYYEEEERQRGNFPDRFSGHQFPNYSSELNVNALLLGDSALYLCASSFYPTSGGGELFFGEGSRLTVL.

The chain links TRBV7-2 to TRBJ1-4; possible D gene TRBD1, 6 bases. The CDR3 has 12 amino acids. Germline CDR1 reads SGHTA; CDR2 reads FQGNSA. V lost 5 bases and J 12 bases, leaving 13 bases between the germline ends. In nucleotides, the CDR3 is TGTGCCAGCAGCGCACAGGGAATAGAACTGTTTTTT. Amino acid sequence: CASSAQGIELFF.

The chain uses TRBV7-9 and TRBJ2-7; D is unresolved. V shed 8 bases and J shed 0 bases, with 5 bases lying between them. CDR1 and CDR2 (germline): SEHNR, FQNEAQ (reference sequence). CDR3 size: 11 residues. The CDR3: CASGNSYEQYF. The CDR3 nucleotides are TGTGCCAGCGGCAACTCCTACGAGCAGTACTTC.

V is TRBV19 and J is TRBJ2-3; tentatively, D is TRBD1 (6 bases). The CDR3 spans 15 residues. Trimming removed 1 base at V and 4 bases at J, with 12 bases between. Germline-derived CDR1 and CDR2 are LNHDA and SQIVND (reference sequence). The CDR3 loop is CASSIGLQGSDTQYF. The CDR3 DNA sequence: TGTGCCAGTAGTATAGGTTTACAGGGCTCAGATACGCAGTATTTT. The full variable domain, with the rest looked up from reference TRBV19 and TRBJ2-3, is DGGITQSPKYLFRKEGQNVTLSCEQNLNHDAMYWYRQDPGQGLRLIYYSQIVNDFQKGDIAEGYSVSREKKESFPLTVTSAQKNPTAFYLCASSIGLQGSDTQYFGPGTRLTVL.

The CDR3 loop reads CASSLATGVTEAFF. DNA of the CDR3: TGCGCCAGCAGCTTGGCCACAGGGGTAACTGAAGCTTTCTTT. This sequence joins TRBV5-1 and TRBJ1-1; 7 bases fit TRBD1. CDR1 is SGHRS, CDR2 YFSETQ, per germline. Losses at the gene ends were 0 bases for V and 5 bases for J; bases not matched to a gene: 4. The length of the CDR3 is 14 residues.

The V and J genes are TRBV7-2 and TRBJ1-1, with a possible D match to TRBD1 (5 bases). The CDR3 loop spans 13 amino acids. Trimming pared 3 bases from V and 5 bases from J, leaving 10 bases between. The germline CDR1 and CDR2 sequences are SGHTA and FQGNSA. As DNA, the CDR3 is TGTGCCAGCAGCTTCCAGGGAGAGACTGAAGCTTTCTTT. Its translation is CASSFQGETEAFF.

The chain combines TRBV6-5 with TRBJ1-1; D ambiguous. The CDR3 consists of 14 residues. Germline V gene data show CDR1 as MNHEY and CDR2 as SVGAGI. V gave up 0 bases and J gave up 10 bases, with 15 bases separating them. CDR3 protein: CASSYSGQVRRAFF. Here the CDR3 DNA reads TGTGCCAGCAGTTACTCAGGGCAGGTCCGCCGAGCTTTCTTT.

The chain links TRBV9 to TRBJ2-6; D tentatively reads TRBD1 or TRBD2 (5 bases each). V lost 2 bases, J lost 2 bases, and 14 bases lay in between. CDR3 length: 17 residues. Germline assignment: CDR1 SGDLS and CDR2 YYNGEE. CDR3 sequence (DNA): TGTGCCAGCAGCGTTAGGTATCGAGGGGCTGGGGCCAACGTCCTGACTTTC. Translated: CASSVRYRGAGANVLTF.

The gene calls are TRBV4-1 and TRBJ1-2; a possible D gene is TRBD1 (5 bases). There are 17 residues in the CDR3. The V gene lost 0 bases and the J gene lost 6 bases, with 20 bases spanning the gap. Per germline, CDR1 MGHRA and CDR2 YSYEKL. CDR3 nucleotides: TGCGCCAGCAGCCAAGATCCCCTCTCCGGGGCAACCCATGGCTACACCTTC. This sequence encodes CASSQDPLSGATHGYTF.

The CDR3 DNA is TGTGCCAGCAGCTTATACAGGGGTACCTACGAGCAGTACTTC. Protein: CASSLYRGTYEQYF. The chain combines TRBV7-2 with TRBJ2-7, with 7 positions matching TRBD1. The CDR3 loop spans 14 amino acids. In germline, CDR1 is SGHTA, CDR2 FQGNSA. V dropped 2 bases and J dropped 2; count of bases not matched to a gene: 3.